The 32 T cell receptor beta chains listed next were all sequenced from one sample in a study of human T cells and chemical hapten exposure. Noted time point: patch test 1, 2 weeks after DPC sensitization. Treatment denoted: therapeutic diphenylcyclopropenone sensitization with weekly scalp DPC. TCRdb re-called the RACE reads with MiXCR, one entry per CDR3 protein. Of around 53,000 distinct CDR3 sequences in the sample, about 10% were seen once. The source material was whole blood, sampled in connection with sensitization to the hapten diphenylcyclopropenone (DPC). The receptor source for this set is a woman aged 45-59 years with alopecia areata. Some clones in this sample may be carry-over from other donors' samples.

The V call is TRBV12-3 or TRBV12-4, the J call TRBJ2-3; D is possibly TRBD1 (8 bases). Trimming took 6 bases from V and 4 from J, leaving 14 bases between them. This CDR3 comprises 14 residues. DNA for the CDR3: TGTGCCAGCAGCTTAACAGGGGGGGCAGATACGCAGTATTTT. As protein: CASSLTGGADTQYF.

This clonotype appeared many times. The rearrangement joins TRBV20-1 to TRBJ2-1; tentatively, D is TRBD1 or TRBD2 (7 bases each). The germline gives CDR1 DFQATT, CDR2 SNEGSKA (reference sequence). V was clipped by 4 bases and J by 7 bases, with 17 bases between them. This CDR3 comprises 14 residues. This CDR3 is CSANGLGGGNEQFF. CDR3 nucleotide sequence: TGCAGTGCTAACGGACTAGGGGGCGGGAATGAGCAGTTCTTC.

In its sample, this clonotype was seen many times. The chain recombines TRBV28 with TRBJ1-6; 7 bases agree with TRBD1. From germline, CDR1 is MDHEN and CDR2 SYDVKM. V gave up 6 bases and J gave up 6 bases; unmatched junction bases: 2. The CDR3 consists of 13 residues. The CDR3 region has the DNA TGTGCCAGCAGGGGGACAGCTAATTCACCCCTCCACTTT. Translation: CASRGTANSPLHF.

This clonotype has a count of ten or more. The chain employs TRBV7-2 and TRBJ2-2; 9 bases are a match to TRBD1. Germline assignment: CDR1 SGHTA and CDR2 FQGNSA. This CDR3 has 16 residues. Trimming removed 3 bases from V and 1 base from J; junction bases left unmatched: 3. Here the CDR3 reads CASSFSDRGNTGELFF. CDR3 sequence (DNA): TGTGCCAGCAGCTTTTCGGACAGGGGGAACACCGGGGAGCTGTTTTTT. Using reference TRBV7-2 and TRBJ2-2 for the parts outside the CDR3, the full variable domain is GAGVSQSPSNKVTEKGKDVELRCDPISGHTALYWYRQSLGQGLEFLIYFQGNSAPDKSGLPSDRFSAERTGGSVSTLTIQRTQQEDSAVYLCASSFSDRGNTGELFFGEGSRLTVL.

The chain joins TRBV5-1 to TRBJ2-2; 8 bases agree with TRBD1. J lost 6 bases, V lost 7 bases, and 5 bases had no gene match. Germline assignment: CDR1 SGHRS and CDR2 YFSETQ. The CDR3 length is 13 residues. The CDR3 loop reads CASYRGDSGELFF. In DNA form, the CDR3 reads TGCGCCAGCTACAGGGGGGATTCCGGGGAGCTGTTTTTT.

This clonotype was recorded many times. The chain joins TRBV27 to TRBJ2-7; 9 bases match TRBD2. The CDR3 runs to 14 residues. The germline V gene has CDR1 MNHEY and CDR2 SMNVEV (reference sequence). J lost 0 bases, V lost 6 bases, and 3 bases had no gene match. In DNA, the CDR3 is TGTGCCAGCAGAGGTAGCGGGAGCTCCTACGAGCAGTACTTC. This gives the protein CASRGSGSSYEQYF.

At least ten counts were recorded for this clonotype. CDR3 DNA sequence: TGCGCCAGCAGCTTGGCCGTTATCTCTGGGGCCAACGTCCTGACTTTC. This translates into CASSLAVISGANVLTF. This chain links TRBV5-1 with TRBJ2-6; no clear D. The V and J ends lost 0 bases and 0 bases respectively, with 7 bases between them. The CDR3 contains 16 residues. Germline V gene data show CDR1 as SGHRS and CDR2 as YFSETQ. Variable domain in full (rest from reference TRBV5-1 and TRBJ2-6): KAGVTQTPRYLIKTRGQQVTLSCSPISGHRSVSWYQQTPGQGLQFLFEYFSETQRNKGNFPGRFSGRQFSNSRSEMNVSTLELGDSALYLCASSLAVISGANVLTFGAGSRLTVL.

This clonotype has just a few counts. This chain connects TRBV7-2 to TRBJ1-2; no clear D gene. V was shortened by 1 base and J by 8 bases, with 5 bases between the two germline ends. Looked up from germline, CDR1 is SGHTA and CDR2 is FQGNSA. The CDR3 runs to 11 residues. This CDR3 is CASSLDLGYTF. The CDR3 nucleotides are TGTGCCAGCAGCTTAGATCTAGGCTACACCTTC.

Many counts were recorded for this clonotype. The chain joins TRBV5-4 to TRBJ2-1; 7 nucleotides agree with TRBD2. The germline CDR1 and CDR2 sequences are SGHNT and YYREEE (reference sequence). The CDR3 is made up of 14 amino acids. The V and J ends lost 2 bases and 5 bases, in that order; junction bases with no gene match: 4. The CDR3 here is CASSFRDYDNEQFF. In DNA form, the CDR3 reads TGTGCCAGCAGCTTCCGGGACTATGACAATGAGCAGTTCTTC.

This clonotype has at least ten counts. CDR3 in DNA: TGTGCCAGCAGCCCCTCGGAAAAGTCGCACAATGAGCAGTTCTTC. Translating gives CASSPSEKSHNEQFF. The chain has TRBV7-9 and TRBJ2-1; no firm D call. In germline, CDR1 is SEHNR, CDR2 FQNEAQ (reference sequence). The V end was cut by 5 bases, the J end by 5 bases, with 16 bases between. CDR3 length: 15 amino acids.

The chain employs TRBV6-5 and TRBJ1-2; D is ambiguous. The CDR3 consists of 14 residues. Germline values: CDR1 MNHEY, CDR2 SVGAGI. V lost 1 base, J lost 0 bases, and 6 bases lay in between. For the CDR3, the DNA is TGTGCCAGCAGTTACTTGGCAGCTAACTATGGCTACACCTTC. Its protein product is CASSYLAANYGYTF.

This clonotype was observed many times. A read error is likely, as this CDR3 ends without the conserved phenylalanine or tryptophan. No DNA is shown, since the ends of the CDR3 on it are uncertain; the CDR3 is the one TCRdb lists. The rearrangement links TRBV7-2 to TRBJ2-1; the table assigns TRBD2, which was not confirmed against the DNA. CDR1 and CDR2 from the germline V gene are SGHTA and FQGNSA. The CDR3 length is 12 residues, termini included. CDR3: CASSILAGAPEY.

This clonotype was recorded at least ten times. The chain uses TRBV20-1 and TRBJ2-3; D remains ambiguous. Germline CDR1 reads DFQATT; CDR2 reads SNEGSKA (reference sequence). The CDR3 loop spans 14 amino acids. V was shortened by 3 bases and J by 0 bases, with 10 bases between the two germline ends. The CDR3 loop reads CSASRRVSTDTQYF. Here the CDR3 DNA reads TGCAGTGCTAGTCGTCGAGTTAGCACAGATACGCAGTATTTT.

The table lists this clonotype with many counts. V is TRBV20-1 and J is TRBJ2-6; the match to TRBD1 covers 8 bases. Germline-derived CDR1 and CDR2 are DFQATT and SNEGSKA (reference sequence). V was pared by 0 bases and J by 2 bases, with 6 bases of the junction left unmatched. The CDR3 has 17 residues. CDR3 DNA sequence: TGCAGTGCTAGAGATCGGCAGGGGGCGCCTGGGGCCAACGTCCTGACTTTC. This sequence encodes CSARDRQGAPGANVLTF.

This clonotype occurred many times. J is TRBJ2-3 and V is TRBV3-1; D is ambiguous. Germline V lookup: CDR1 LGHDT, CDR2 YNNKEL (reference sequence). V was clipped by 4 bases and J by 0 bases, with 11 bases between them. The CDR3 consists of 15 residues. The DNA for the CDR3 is TGTGCCAGCAGCCCCACGGGTACTAGCACAGATACGCAGTATTTT. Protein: CASSPTGTSTDTQYF.

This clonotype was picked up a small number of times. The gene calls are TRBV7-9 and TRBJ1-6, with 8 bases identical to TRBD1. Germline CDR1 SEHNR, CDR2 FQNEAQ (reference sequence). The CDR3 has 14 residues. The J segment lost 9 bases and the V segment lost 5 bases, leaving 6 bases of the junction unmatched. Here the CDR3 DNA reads TGTGCCAGCAGCAACGGACAGGGAAGTTCACCCCTCCACTTT. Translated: CASSNGQGSSPLHF.

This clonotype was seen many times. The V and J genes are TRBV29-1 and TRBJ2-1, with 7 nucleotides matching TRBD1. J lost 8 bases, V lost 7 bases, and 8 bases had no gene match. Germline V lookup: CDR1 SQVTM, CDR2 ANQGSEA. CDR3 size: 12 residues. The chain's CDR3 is CSGDRVVDEQFF. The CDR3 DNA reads TGCAGCGGCGACAGGGTGGTTGATGAGCAGTTCTTC.

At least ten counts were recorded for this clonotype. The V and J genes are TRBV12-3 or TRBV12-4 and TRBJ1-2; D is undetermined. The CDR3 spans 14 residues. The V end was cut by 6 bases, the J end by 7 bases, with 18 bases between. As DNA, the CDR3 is TGTGCCAGCAGCCCTAATACGGCGGACGGTGGCTACACCTTC. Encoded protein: CASSPNTADGGYTF.

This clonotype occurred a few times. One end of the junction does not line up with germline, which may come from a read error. The CDR3 sequence is CASSQGGNNEAFF. The CDR3 nucleotides read TGTGCCAGCAGCCAAGGAGGAAACAATGAAGCTTTCTTT. The chain employs TRBV3-1 and TRBJ1-1; D unresolved. Looked up from germline, CDR1 is LGHDT and CDR2 is YNNKEL (reference sequence). The CDR3 extends over 13 amino acids.

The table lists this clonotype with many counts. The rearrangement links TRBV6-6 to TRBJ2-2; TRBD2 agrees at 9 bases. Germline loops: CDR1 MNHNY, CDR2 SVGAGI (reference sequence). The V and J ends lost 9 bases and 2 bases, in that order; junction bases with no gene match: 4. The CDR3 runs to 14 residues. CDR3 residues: CASKLAGNTGELFF. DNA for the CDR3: TGTGCCAGTAAGCTAGCGGGAAACACCGGGGAGCTGTTTTTT.

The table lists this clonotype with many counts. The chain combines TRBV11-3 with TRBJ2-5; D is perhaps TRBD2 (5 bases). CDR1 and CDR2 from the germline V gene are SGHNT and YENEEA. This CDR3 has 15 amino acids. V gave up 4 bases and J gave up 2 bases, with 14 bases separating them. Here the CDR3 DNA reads TGTGCCAGCAGCTCCGGACTTCTAGGACAAGAGACCCAGTACTTC. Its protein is CASSSGLLGQETQYF.

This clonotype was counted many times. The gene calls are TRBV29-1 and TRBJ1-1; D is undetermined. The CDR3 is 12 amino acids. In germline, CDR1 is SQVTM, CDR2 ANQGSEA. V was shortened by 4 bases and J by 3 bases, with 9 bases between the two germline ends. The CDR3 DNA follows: TGCAGCGTTGCTGGGGTTGACACTGAAGCTTTCTTT. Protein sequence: CSVAGVDTEAFF.

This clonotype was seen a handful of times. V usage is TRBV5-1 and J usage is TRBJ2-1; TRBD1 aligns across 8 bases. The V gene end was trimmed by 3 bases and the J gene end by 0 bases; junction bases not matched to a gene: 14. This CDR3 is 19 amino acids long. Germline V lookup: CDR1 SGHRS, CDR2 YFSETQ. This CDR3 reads CASSSRGDRGSYSYNEQFF. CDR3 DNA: TGCGCCAGCAGCTCCCGAGGAGACAGGGGCTCATACTCCTACAATGAGCAGTTCTTC.

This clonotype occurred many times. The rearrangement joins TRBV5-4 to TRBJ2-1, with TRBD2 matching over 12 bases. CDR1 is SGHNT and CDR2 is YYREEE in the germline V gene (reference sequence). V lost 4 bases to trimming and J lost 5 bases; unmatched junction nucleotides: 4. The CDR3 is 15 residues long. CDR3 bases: TGTGCCAGCAGCCCGTGGACTAGCGGGAACAATGAGCAGTTCTTC. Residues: CASSPWTSGNNEQFF.

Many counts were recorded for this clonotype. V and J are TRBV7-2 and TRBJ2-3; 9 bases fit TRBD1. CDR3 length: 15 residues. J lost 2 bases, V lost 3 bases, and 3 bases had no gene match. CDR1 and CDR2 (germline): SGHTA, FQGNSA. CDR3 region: CASSFDRGYTDTQYF. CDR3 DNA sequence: TGTGCCAGCAGCTTCGACAGGGGGTACACAGATACGCAGTATTTT.

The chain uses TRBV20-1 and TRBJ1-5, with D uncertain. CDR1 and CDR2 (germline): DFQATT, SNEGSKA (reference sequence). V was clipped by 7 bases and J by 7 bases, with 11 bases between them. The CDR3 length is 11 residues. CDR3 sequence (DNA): TGCAGTGTCGGCGGGGAACAGCCCCAGCATTTT. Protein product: CSVGGEQPQHF.

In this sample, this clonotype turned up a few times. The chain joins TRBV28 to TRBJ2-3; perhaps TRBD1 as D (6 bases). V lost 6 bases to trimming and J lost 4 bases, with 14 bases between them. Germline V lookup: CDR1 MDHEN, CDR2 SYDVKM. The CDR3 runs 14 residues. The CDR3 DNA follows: TGTGCCAGCAGGCCCCCAGGGGAGCCAGATACGCAGTATTTT. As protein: CASRPPGEPDTQYF.

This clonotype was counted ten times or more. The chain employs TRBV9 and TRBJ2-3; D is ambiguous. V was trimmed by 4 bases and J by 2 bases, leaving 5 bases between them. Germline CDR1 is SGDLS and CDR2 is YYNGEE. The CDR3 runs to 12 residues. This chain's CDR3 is CASSPPTDTQYF. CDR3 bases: TGTGCCAGCAGCCCCCCCACAGATACGCAGTATTTT.

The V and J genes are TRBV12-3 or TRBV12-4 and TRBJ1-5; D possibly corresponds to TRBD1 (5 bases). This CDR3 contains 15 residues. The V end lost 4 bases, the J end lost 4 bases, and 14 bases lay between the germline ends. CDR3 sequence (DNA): TGTGCCAGCAGTTCTTGGGGCGGAAGTAATCAGCCCCAGCATTTT. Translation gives CASSSWGGSNQPQHF.

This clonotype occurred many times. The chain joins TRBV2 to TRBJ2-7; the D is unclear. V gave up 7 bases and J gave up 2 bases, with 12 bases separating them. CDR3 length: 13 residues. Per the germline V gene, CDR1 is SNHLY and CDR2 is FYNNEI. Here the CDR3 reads CASTGTDTYEQYF. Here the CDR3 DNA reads TGTGCCAGCACCGGAACTGATACCTACGAGCAGTACTTC.

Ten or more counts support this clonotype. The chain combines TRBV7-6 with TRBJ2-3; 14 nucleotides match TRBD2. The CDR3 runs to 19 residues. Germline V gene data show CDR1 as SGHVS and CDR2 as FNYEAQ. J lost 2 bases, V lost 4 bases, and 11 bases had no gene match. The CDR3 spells CASSSRTSGRSSFTDTQYF. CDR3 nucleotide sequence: TGTGCCAGCAGCTCTAGGACTAGCGGGAGGTCCTCCTTCACAGATACGCAGTATTTT.

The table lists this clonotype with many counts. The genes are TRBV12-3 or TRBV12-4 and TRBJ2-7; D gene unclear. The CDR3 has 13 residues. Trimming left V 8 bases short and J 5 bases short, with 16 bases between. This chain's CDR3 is CASAKALDNEQYF. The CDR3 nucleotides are TGTGCCAGCGCGAAGGCTTTAGATAACGAGCAGTACTTC.